The 30 T cell receptor beta chains reported below all come from one sample, sequenced in a study of T cells in Graves' hyperthyroidism and ophthalmopathy. Researchers took RNA transcripts and amplified the TCR beta CDR3 regions from them. Using the HTBI primer set, a first-round RT-PCR was run on the TCR CDR3. Using its own MiXCR run on the multiplex PCR reads, TCRdb lists one record per CDR3 protein. The sample carries approximately 520,000 distinct CDR3 sequences, less than 25% recorded once. The sample taken for sequencing was blood. These receptors were collected from a man between 18 and 35 years old with Graves' hyperthyroidism.

This clonotype occurred many times. V and J are TRBV28 and TRBJ2-7; TRBD1 is a possible D gene (6 bases). The CDR3 is 14 residues long. Deletions cut 4 bases from V and 7 bases from J, with 17 bases between. Germline CDR1 MDHEN, CDR2 SYDVKM. CDR3: CASSYGQTYGEQYF. The CDR3 DNA reads as TGTGCCAGCAGTTATGGACAGACATATGGAGAGCAGTACTTC.

This clonotype was recorded at least ten times. V gene TRBV12-5 combines with J gene TRBJ1-2; weak D call: TRBD1 (6 bases). CDR1 LGHNT and CDR2 FRNRAP come from the germline V gene. Trimming stripped 0 bases from V and 5 bases from J, with 16 bases between. The CDR3 loop spans 16 amino acids. CDR3 bases: TGTGCTAGTGGTTTGGTAACCTCCGGAGGGGGATATGGCTACACCTTC. Translated: CASGLVTSGGGYGYTF. Full variable domain (outside the CDR3, taken from reference TRBV12-5 and TRBJ1-2): DARVTQTPRHKVTEMGQEVTMRCQPILGHNTVFWYRQTMMQGLELLAYFRNRAPLDDSGMPKDRFSAEMPDATLATLKIQPSEPRDSAVYFCASGLVTSGGGYGYTFGSGTRLTVV.

Ten or more counts support this clonotype. The chain links TRBV6-2 or TRBV6-3 to TRBJ2-7; 14 nucleotides line up with TRBD2. Germline V gives CDR1 MNHEY, CDR2 SVGEGT. The CDR3 totals 15 residues. V lost 4 bases to trimming and J lost 7 bases; unmatched junction nucleotides: 6. The CDR3 DNA sequence: TGTGCCAGCAGTTTCGGGACTAGCGGGGGAGGGGAGCAGTACTTC. This encodes CASSFGTSGGGEQYF.

The chain carries TRBV6-1 and TRBJ2-5, with D perhaps TRBD1 (6 bases). Trimming cost V 4 bases and J 4 bases, with 13 bases left between them. Germline V gene lookup returns CDR1 MNHNS and CDR2 SASEGT. The CDR3 runs to 14 residues. The CDR3 loop is CASSANRVRETQYF. The CDR3 bases are TGTGCCAGCAGTGCAAACAGGGTGAGAGAGACCCAGTACTTC.

This clonotype was detected many times. V gene TRBV27 combines with J gene TRBJ1-2; D unclear. Trimming stripped 5 bases from V and 5 bases from J, with 12 bases between. The germline V gene has CDR1 MNHEY and CDR2 SMNVEV (reference sequence). The CDR3 spans 13 residues. The CDR3 region is CASSPWTSYGYTF. The CDR3 nucleotides are TGTGCCAGCAGTCCCTGGACTAGTTATGGCTACACCTTC.

This chain joins TRBV6-5 and TRBJ1-1, with 8 bases identical to TRBD1. With 2 bases clipped from V and 1 base from J, the junction kept 6 bases outside the gene matches. The CDR3 contains 16 residues. From germline, CDR1 is MNHEY and CDR2 SVGAGI. The CDR3 region is CASSYGTGGKNTEAFF. In DNA, the CDR3 is TGTGCCAGCAGTTACGGGACAGGAGGAAAGAACACTGAAGCTTTCTTT.

There are many counts of this clonotype. The gene calls are TRBV2 and TRBJ1-2; maybe TRBD1 (5 bases). The V end was cut by 6 bases, the J end by 3 bases, with 11 bases between. This CDR3 is 13 amino acids long. Germline V gene sequence: CDR1 SNHLY, CDR2 FYNNEI. The chain's CDR3 is CASRGLGDYGYTF. The CDR3 DNA is TGTGCCAGCAGGGGCTTAGGGGACTATGGCTACACCTTC.

This clonotype was observed at least ten times. Because it lacks the conserved phenylalanine or tryptophan at the end, this CDR3 is likely a read error. The V and J genes are TRBV12-3 or TRBV12-4 and TRBJ2-7; D call uncertain. The CDR3 loop spans 13 amino acids. Trimming shortened V by 6 bases and J by 0 bases, and 9 bases separated the two germline ends. The CDR3, as DNA: TGTGCCAGCAGCACGGAGCTCTCCTACGAGCAGTACCTC. Its translation is CASSTELSYEQYL.

This clonotype was recorded at least ten times. The chain links TRBV28 to TRBJ1-1, with D uncertain. The CDR3 contains 10 residues. Per the germline V gene, CDR1 is MDHEN and CDR2 is SYDVKM. V lost 6 bases and J 10 bases, leaving 9 bases between the germline ends. CDR3 residues: CASRGIGAFF. CDR3 DNA sequence: TGTGCCAGCAGGGGGATAGGAGCTTTCTTT.

The V and J genes are TRBV30 and TRBJ2-7; the match to TRBD1 covers 9 bases. Germline V gene sequence: CDR1 GTSNPN, CDR2 SVGIG (reference sequence). The CDR3 is 14 amino acids. J gave up 0 bases and V 4 bases, and 4 bases lay outside the gene matches. Here the CDR3 reads CAWTPGQGSYEQYF. CDR3 nucleotide sequence: TGTGCCTGGACTCCGGGACAGGGCTCCTACGAGCAGTACTTC.

In this sample, this clonotype turned up many times. This chain joins TRBV25-1 and TRBJ2-5; D is perhaps TRBD1 (5 bases). Trimming removed 6 bases from V and 5 bases from J, with 19 bases in between. The CDR3 runs to 15 residues. Germline values: CDR1 MGHDK, CDR2 SYGVNS. The DNA for the CDR3 is TGTGCCAGCAGCGCCAACCCCGGAAGGGGCGAGACCCAGTACTTC. It encodes CASSANPGRGETQYF.

Only a few counts were recorded for this clonotype. The chain combines TRBV27 with TRBJ1-2; D perhaps matches TRBD1 (5 bases). Deletions cut 6 bases from V and 5 bases from J, with 13 bases between. CDR3 length: 13 residues. CDR1 MNHEY and CDR2 SMNVEV come from the germline V gene (reference sequence). The CDR3 protein is CASSHGADYGYTF. CDR3 nucleotides: TGTGCCAGCAGCCATGGGGCAGATTATGGCTACACCTTC.

This clonotype was seen many times. This chain connects TRBV6-5 to TRBJ2-2; D call uncertain. Germline V lookup: CDR1 MNHEY, CDR2 SVGAGI. The V and J ends lost 8 bases and 2 bases respectively, with 9 bases between them. The CDR3 is 13 amino acids. The CDR3 DNA follows: TGTGCCAGCTCCCCCCCCAACACCGGGGAGCTGTTTTTT. It codes for CASSPPNTGELFF.

This clonotype was picked up a small number of times. At one end the junction does not follow the germline gene, possibly because of a read error. V gene TRBV10-2 combines with J gene TRBJ1-1; TRBD1 is a possible D gene (5 bases). This CDR3 has 16 residues. Looked up from germline, CDR1 is WSHSY and CDR2 is SAAADI. The CDR3 reads CGSSSIPGGRDTEAFF. For the CDR3, the DNA is TGCGGCAGCTCAAGTATCCCCGGCGGCAGGGACACTGAAGCTTTCTTT.

The table lists this clonotype with many counts. In nucleotides, the CDR3 is TGTGCCAGCAGTACCGGGACAGGGGGCGGCTACACCTTC. Its protein is CASSTGTGGGYTF. V usage is TRBV6-5 and J usage is TRBJ1-2; 12 positions match TRBD1. This CDR3 spans 13 amino acids. Trimming removed 5 bases from V and 8 bases from J; junction bases left unmatched: 3. Germline V gene data show CDR1 as MNHEY and CDR2 as SVGAGI.

The chain employs TRBV28 and TRBJ1-5, with D perhaps TRBD1 (5 bases). The ends were cut back, 4 bases at V and 3 bases at J, with 19 bases in the middle. In germline, CDR1 is MDHEN, CDR2 SYDVKM. This CDR3 has 17 residues. Here the CDR3 reads CASSYFGGWPDNQPQHF. The CDR3 DNA follows: TGTGCCAGCAGTTATTTCGGGGGGTGGCCAGACAATCAGCCCCAGCATTTT.

This clonotype appeared many times. In nucleotides, the CDR3 is TGTGCCTGGAGTGTTTTCAACGGGGGCCCTTACGAGCAGTACTTC. Protein: CAWSVFNGGPYEQYF. The rearrangement links TRBV30 to TRBJ2-7; perhaps D is TRBD1 or TRBD2 (6 bases each). The CDR3 extends over 15 amino acids. Trimming removed 0 bases from V and 4 bases from J, with 16 bases in between. In germline, CDR1 is GTSNPN, CDR2 SVGIG (reference sequence).

This clonotype was picked up many times. The genes are TRBV28 and TRBJ1-2; 11 bases fit TRBD1. The CDR3 sequence is 15 residues long. V lost 6 bases to trimming and J lost 6 bases; unmatched junction nucleotides: 9. Germline V gene data show CDR1 as MDHEN and CDR2 as SYDVKM. CDR3 sequence: CASRLSGTGGHGYTF. Written as DNA, the CDR3 is TGTGCCAGCAGACTATCCGGGACAGGGGGACATGGCTACACCTTC.

There are many counts of this clonotype. V is TRBV28 and J is TRBJ1-5; D not resolved. Germline CDR1 reads MDHEN; CDR2 reads SYDVKM. CDR3 size: 14 residues. V dropped 2 bases and J dropped 3 bases, with 8 bases sitting between them. The CDR3 coding sequence is TGTGCCAGCAGTTTAGCAGACATCAATCAGCCCCAGCATTTT. The encoded protein is CASSLADINQPQHF. Based on the CDR3 plus reference TRBV28 and TRBJ1-5, the full variable domain is DVKVTQSSRYLVKRTGEKVFLECVQDMDHENMFWYRQDPGLGLRLIYFSYDVKMKEKGDIPEGYSVSREKKERFSLILESASTNQTSMYLCASSLADINQPQHFGDGTRLSIL.

This clonotype was observed at least ten times. The chain links TRBV4-1 to TRBJ1-1, with TRBD1 as a possible D gene (5 bases). The germline V gene has CDR1 MGHRA and CDR2 YSYEKL. The CDR3 totals 13 residues. V was trimmed by 2 bases and J by 10 bases, leaving 14 bases between them. The CDR3 loop is CASSQFRGGGAFF. Here the CDR3 DNA reads TGCGCCAGCAGCCAATTTAGGGGAGGCGGAGCTTTCTTT.

This clonotype was seen a handful of times. This may come from a read error, since a much larger clone is one base off. This sequence joins TRBV6-1 and TRBJ2-7; D unresolved. This CDR3 contains 15 residues. Germline CDR1 MNHNS, CDR2 SASEGT. V shed 5 bases and J shed 0 bases, with 14 bases lying between them. DNA of the CDR3: TGTGCCAGCAGTCCCTTGCCGTACCGCTCCTACGAGCAGTACTTC. Encoded protein: CASSPLPYRSYEQYF.

Here the CDR3 reads CASSPAGTGGYEQYF. CDR3 nucleotides: TGTGCCAGTAGTCCCGCCGGGACAGGGGGCTACGAGCAGTACTTC. V and J are TRBV19 and TRBJ2-7; 11 bases match TRBD1. CDR1 and CDR2 (germline): LNHDA, SQIVND (reference sequence). The CDR3 contains 15 residues. Losses at the gene ends were 5 bases for V and 3 bases for J; bases not matched to a gene: 6.

This clonotype was recorded at least ten times. V gene TRBV7-6 combines with J gene TRBJ2-7; a possible D gene is TRBD1 (5 bases). Trimming cost V 5 bases and J 0 bases, with 8 bases left between them. The CDR3 sequence is 13 residues long. Germline V gives CDR1 SGHVS, CDR2 FNYEAQ. The CDR3, as DNA: TGTGCCAGCAGCGTTGACAGCTCCTACGAGCAGTACTTC. Its translation is CASSVDSSYEQYF.

Ten or more counts support this clonotype. V gene TRBV12-3 or TRBV12-4 combines with J gene TRBJ2-7; D may be TRBD1 (5 bases). Trimming took 4 bases from V and 4 from J, leaving 8 bases between them. The CDR3 runs 12 residues. The CDR3 region is CASSYRQYEQYF. The CDR3 nucleotides are TGTGCCAGCAGTTATAGACAGTACGAGCAGTACTTC.

Ten or more counts support this clonotype. In nucleotides, the CDR3 is TGCAGTGAAGCACAGCCACGTGAAGCTTTCTTT. Translating gives CSEAQPREAFF. V is TRBV20-1 and J is TRBJ1-1; no firm D call. CDR1 and CDR2 (germline): DFQATT, SNEGSKA (reference sequence). This CDR3 is built from 11 residues. Trimming stripped 7 bases from V and 7 bases from J, with 13 bases between.

V is TRBV6-1 and J is TRBJ1-6; D is unclear. Germline CDR1 is MNHNS and CDR2 is SASEGT. The CDR3 is made up of 15 amino acids. Trimming pared 7 bases from V and 6 bases from J, leaving 16 bases between. DNA for the CDR3: TGTGCCAGCACCGAAAGGAAACATTCTAATTCACCCCTCCACTTT. It encodes CASTERKHSNSPLHF.

The chain links TRBV19 to TRBJ2-5, with D possibly matching TRBD2 (5 bases). Germline V gives CDR1 LNHDA, CDR2 SQIVND (reference sequence). V was pared by 10 bases and J by 4 bases, with 16 bases between. This CDR3 region has 13 residues. The CDR3 sequence is CATRTGVGETQYF. CDR3 DNA sequence: TGTGCCACCAGGACTGGGGTTGGAGAGACCCAGTACTTC. Using reference TRBV19 and TRBJ2-5 for the parts outside the CDR3, the full variable domain is DGGITQSPKYLFRKEGQNVTLSCEQNLNHDAMYWYRQDPGQGLRLIYYSQIVNDFQKGDIAEGYSVSREKKESFPLTVTSAQKNPTAFYLCATRTGVGETQYFGPGTRLLVL.

Worth noting for this clonotype: The junction departs from the called germline gene at one end, perhaps through a read error. The chain uses TRBV4-1 and TRBJ2-2; 11 bases are shared with TRBD2. The CDR3 is 15 amino acids. Germline-derived CDR1 and CDR2 are MGHRA and YSYEKL. CDR3 nucleotide sequence: TGCGCCAGCAGGTATAGCGGGGGGGCCGGCGGGGAGCTGTTGTTT. This encodes CASRYSGGAGGELLF.

The V and J genes are TRBV12-3 or TRBV12-4 and TRBJ2-7; no clear D gene. The germline V and J ends were trimmed by 4 bases and 4 bases, with 11 bases remaining between them. This CDR3 is 13 amino acids long. CDR3 residues: CASSSRWGYEQYF. DNA of the CDR3: TGTGCCAGCAGTTCTAGGTGGGGTTACGAGCAGTACTTC.

Comment on this clonotype: A much larger clonotype is one base distant, so this may be a read error. The chain combines TRBV6-5 with TRBJ1-1; no clear D. In germline, CDR1 is MNHEY, CDR2 SVGAGI. CDR3 length: 13 residues. CDR3 in DNA: TGTGCCAGCATTTCGGCTGTGGGCACTGAATCTTTCTTT. As protein: CASISAVGTESFF.